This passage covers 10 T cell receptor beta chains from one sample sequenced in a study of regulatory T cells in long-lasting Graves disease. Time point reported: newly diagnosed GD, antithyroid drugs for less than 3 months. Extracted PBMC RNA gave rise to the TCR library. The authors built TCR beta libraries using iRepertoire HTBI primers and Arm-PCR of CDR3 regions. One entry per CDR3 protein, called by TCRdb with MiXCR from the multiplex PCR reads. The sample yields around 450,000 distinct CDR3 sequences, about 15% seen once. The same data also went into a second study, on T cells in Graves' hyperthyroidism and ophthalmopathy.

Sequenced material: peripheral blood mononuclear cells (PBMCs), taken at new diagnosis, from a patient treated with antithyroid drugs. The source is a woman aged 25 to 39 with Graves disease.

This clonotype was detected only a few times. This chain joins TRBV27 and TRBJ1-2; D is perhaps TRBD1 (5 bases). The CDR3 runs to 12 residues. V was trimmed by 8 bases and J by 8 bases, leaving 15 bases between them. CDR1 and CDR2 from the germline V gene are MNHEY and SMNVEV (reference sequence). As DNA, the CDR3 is TGTGCCAGCTCCACAGGTCCCGGGGGCTACACCTTC. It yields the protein CASSTGPGGYTF.

The CDR3 DNA is TGCAGCGTTGTTGGATTGTTGGCAGATACGCAGTATTTT. It yields the protein CSVVGLLADTQYF. This chain links TRBV29-1 with TRBJ2-3; D unclear. The germline V gene encodes CDR1 SQVTM and CDR2 ANQGSEA. The CDR3 sequence is 13 residues long. V gave up 4 bases and J gave up 4 bases, with 12 bases separating them.

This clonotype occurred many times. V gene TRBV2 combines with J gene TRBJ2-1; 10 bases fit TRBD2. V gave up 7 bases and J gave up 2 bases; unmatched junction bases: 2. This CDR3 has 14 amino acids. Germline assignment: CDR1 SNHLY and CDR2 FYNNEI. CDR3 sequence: CASTLAGAYNEQFF. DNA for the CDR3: TGTGCCAGCACCCTAGCGGGAGCCTACAATGAGCAGTTCTTC.

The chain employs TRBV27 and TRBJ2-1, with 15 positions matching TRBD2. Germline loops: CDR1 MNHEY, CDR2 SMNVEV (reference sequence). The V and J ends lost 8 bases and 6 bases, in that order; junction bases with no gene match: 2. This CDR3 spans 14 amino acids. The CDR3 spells CASEGLAGGNEQFF. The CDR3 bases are TGTGCCAGCGAGGGACTAGCGGGAGGCAATGAGCAGTTCTTC.

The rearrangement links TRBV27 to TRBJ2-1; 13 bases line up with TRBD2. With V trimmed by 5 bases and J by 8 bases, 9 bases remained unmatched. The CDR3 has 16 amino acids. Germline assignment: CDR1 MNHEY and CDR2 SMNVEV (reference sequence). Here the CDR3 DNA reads TGTGCCAGCAGTCCCCGACTAGCGGGAGGAAGGGATGAGCAGTTCTTC. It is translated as CASSPRLAGGRDEQFF.

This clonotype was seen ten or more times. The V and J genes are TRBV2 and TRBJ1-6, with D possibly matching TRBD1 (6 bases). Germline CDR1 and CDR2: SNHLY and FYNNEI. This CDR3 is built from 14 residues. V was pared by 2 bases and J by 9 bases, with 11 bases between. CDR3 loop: CASSEWGGGSPLHF. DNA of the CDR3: TGTGCCAGCAGTGAATGGGGAGGGGGTTCACCCCTCCACTTT.

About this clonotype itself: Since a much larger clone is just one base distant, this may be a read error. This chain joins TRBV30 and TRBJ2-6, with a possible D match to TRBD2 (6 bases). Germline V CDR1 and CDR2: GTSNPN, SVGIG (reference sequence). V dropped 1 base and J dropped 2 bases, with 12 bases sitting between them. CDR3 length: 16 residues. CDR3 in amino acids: CAWSGWGDPGANVLTF. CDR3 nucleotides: TGTGCCTGGAGTGGCTGGGGGGACCCTGGGGCCAACGTCCTGACTTTC.

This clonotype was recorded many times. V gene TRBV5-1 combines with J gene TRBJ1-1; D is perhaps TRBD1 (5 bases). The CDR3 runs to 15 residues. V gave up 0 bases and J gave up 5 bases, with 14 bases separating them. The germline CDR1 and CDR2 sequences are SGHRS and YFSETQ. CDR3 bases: TGCGCCAGCAGCTTGGACGGGGGATCGGGAACTGAAGCTTTCTTT. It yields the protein CASSLDGGSGTEAFF.

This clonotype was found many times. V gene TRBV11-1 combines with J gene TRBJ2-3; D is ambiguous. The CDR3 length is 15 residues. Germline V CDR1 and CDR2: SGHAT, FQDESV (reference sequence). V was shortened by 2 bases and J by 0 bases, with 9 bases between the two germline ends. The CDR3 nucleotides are TGTGCCAGCAGCTTAAGCAGTCCTAGCACAGATACGCAGTATTTT. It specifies CASSLSSPSTDTQYF.

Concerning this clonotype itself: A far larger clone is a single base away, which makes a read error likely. CDR3 residues: CASSRSGVNEQFF. The CDR3, as DNA: TGTGCCAGCAGCAGATCGGGAGTAAACGAGCAGTTCTTC. This rearrangement joins TRBV3-1 to TRBJ2-1; a possible D gene is TRBD2 (6 bases). This CDR3 comprises 13 residues. Looked up from germline, CDR1 is LGHDT and CDR2 is YNNKEL (reference sequence). Trimming stripped 5 bases from V and 10 bases from J, with 15 bases between.